This T cell receptor (beta chain) was identified during a study of shared T cell receptors in the human thymus. Method: immunoSEQ multiplex PCR; TCRdb's copy keeps in-frame clones and lacks some. The sample comprises 540,000 or so clones, more than 75% of which are singletons, and 0.013% rests with the top ten. This clone was seen once. Germline CDR1 SGHRS, CDR2 YFSETQ. V lost 3 bases, J lost 4 bases, and 9 bases stayed unmatched. The CDR3 extends over 15 amino acids. The same sample was also used in a study of human thymus T cells. This second study says: Thymus pieces cut out during corrective heart surgery were the tissue that was used. Biased V and J segment usage appeared in thymus and peripheral blood.

Source material: thymocytes. The receptor's source is a boy under two years old with a congenital heart defect. This chain links TRBV5-1 with TRBJ1-2; the match to TRBD1 covers 7 bases. The CDR3 region has the DNA TGCGCCAGCAGCTCCGACAGGGACCCTTCCTATGGCTACACCTTC. This gives the protein CASSSDRDPSYGYTF.